Below are 18 T cell receptor beta chains sequenced from a single sample in a study of blood T cell repertoires in COVID-19. Clones were sequenced by immunoSEQ multiplex PCR, and TCRdb holds only the in-frame ones, with some missing. The data contain about 260,000 clones, more than 75% of them singletons. Sequencing was performed on peripheral blood. Receptors originate from a woman between 40 and 50 years old who had recovered from COVID-19.

The gene calls are TRBV9 and TRBJ2-2, with a weak D call TRBD1 (6 bases). V lost 0 bases to trimming and J lost 5 bases, with 14 bases between them. The CDR3 is made up of 16 amino acids. The germline V gene encodes CDR1 SGDLS and CDR2 YYNGEE. The CDR3 coding sequence is TGTGCCAGCAGCGTAGCTCGTAGGGGGACAACCGGGGAGCTGTTTTTT. Protein product: CASSVARRGTTGELFF.

The chain uses TRBV24-1 and TRBJ2-1, with TRBD2 matching 11 bases. CDR1 and CDR2 from the germline V gene are KGHDR and SFDVKD. V gave up 4 bases and J gave up 3 bases; unmatched junction bases: 4. CDR3 size: 16 residues. The CDR3 loop is CATSDPSGGNYNEQFF. CDR3 sequence (DNA): TGTGCCACCAGTGACCCTAGCGGGGGGAACTACAATGAGCAGTTCTTC.

V and J are TRBV27 and TRBJ2-2; D is ambiguous. Germline CDR1 and CDR2: MNHEY and SMNVEV (reference sequence). V was pared by 4 bases and J by 0 bases, with 3 bases between. The CDR3 spans 13 residues. The CDR3 DNA sequence: TGTGCCAGCAGTTCCTCGAACACCGGGGAGCTGTTTTTT. Residues: CASSSSNTGELFF.

This clone was observed a single time. V is TRBV18 and J is TRBJ1-3; D may be TRBD1 (6 bases). The CDR3 consists of 17 residues. CDR1 and CDR2 (germline): KGHSH, LQKENI. V dropped 2 bases and J dropped 0 bases, with 14 bases sitting between them. The CDR3 is CASSPGAGANSGNTIYF. CDR3 coding DNA: TGTGCCAGCTCACCAGGGGCAGGGGCCAACTCTGGAAACACCATATATTTT.

The rearrangement uses TRBV7-9 and TRBJ1-4, with 7 bases aligning to TRBD1. The length of the CDR3 is 12 residues. The germline V gene has CDR1 SEHNR and CDR2 FQNEAQ (reference sequence). V lost 4 bases, J lost 8 bases, and 1 base stayed unmatched. CDR3 DNA sequence: TGTGCCAGCAGCTCGACAGGGGAAAAACTGTTTTTT. This translates into CASSSTGEKLFF. The variable domain in full, completed from reference TRBV7-9 and TRBJ1-4, reads DTGVSQNPRHKITKRGQNVTFRCDPISEHNRLYWYRQTLGQGPEFLTYFQNEAQLEKSRLLSDRFSAERPKGSFSTLEIQRTEQGDSAMYLCASSSTGEKLFFGSGTQLSVL.

This chain uses TRBV7-2 with TRBJ2-1; D possibly corresponds to TRBD2 (6 bases). The CDR3 sequence is 18 residues long. The V gene lost 1 base and the J gene lost 2 bases, with 18 bases spanning the gap. Germline CDR1 reads SGHTA; CDR2 reads FQGNSA. Here the CDR3 DNA reads TGTGCCAGCAGCTTAGTTCTCTGGGTGGGGGGACCCTACAATGAGCAGTTCTTC. Translating gives CASSLVLWVGGPYNEQFF.

V and J are TRBV27 and TRBJ1-3; D is undetermined. Between the trimmed V and J ends, which lost 7 bases and 3 bases, there was a span of 10 bases. CDR1 is MNHEY and CDR2 is SMNVEV in the germline V gene (reference sequence). CDR3 length: 13 residues. CDR3 in amino acids: CASTGDYGNTIYF. The CDR3 region has the DNA TGTGCCAGCACCGGAGATTATGGAAACACCATATATTTT.

V and J are TRBV4-1 and TRBJ1-2, with D unclear. CDR1 is MGHRA and CDR2 is YSYEKL in the germline V gene. Deletions cut 0 bases from V and 4 bases from J, with 9 bases between. The CDR3 extends over 14 amino acids. The CDR3 bases are TGCGCCAGCAGCCAAGATATGGCCTTCTATGGCTACACCTTC. It translates to CASSQDMAFYGYTF.

This clone was found once. V and J are TRBV9 and TRBJ2-1; 8 nucleotides align to TRBD2. Per the germline V gene, CDR1 is SGDLS and CDR2 is YYNGEE. The V segment lost 4 bases and the J segment 4 bases; nucleotides outside the gene matches: 10. This CDR3 is built from 16 residues. The DNA of the CDR3 is TGTGCCAGCAGCCCCTCCGGGACTAGGGGGTACAATGAGCAGTTCTTC. Protein product: CASSPSGTRGYNEQFF. Supplemented by reference TRBV9 and TRBJ2-1, the full variable domain reads DSGVTQTPKHLITATGQRVTLRCSPRSGDLSVYWYQQSLDQGLQFLIQYYNGEERAKGNILERFSAQQFPDLHSELNLSSLELGDSALYFCASSPSGTRGYNEQFFGPGTRLTVL.

The V and J genes are TRBV2 and TRBJ1-2; D remains unclear. Germline-derived CDR1 and CDR2 are SNHLY and FYNNEI. V was pared by 6 bases and J by 0 bases, with 11 bases between. This CDR3 has 14 residues. The CDR3 protein is CASSFQRSNYGYTF. The DNA for the CDR3 is TGTGCCAGCAGCTTCCAGAGGTCTAACTATGGCTACACCTTC.

As for this clone: Other DNA sequences in the sample encode the same CDR3. The V call is TRBV6-5, the J call TRBJ2-7; a possible D gene is TRBD2 (7 bases). CDR1 is MNHEY and CDR2 is SVGAGI in the germline V gene. V shed 7 bases and J shed 6 bases, with 16 bases lying between them. The CDR3 totals 13 residues. CDR3 nucleotide sequence: TGTGCCAGCACCCCAAGGGGGGGAGGCGAGCAGTACTTC. The encoded protein is CASTPRGGGEQYF.

This chain connects TRBV2 to TRBJ1-1; a weak D match, TRBD1 (5 bases). The CDR3 totals 13 residues. V was shortened by 6 bases and J by 5 bases, with 13 bases between the two germline ends. Germline V gene lookup returns CDR1 SNHLY and CDR2 FYNNEI. The CDR3 nucleotides are TGTGCCAGCAGCCCGCGTGGGGGGACTGAAGCTTTCTTT. Translated, it gives CASSPRGGTEAFF.

The V call is TRBV7-9, the J call TRBJ1-2; D unresolved. The CDR3 totals 14 residues. Germline V gene lookup returns CDR1 SEHNR and CDR2 FQNEAQ (reference sequence). V was clipped by 1 base and J by 4 bases, with 10 bases between them. CDR3 nucleotides: TGTGCCAGCAGCTTAGTAGCGCAGGCCTATGGCTACACCTTC. Protein: CASSLVAQAYGYTF.

This clone was seen once. The chain uses TRBV6-5 and TRBJ1-3; D unclear. The V end was cut by 0 bases, the J end by 8 bases, with 8 bases between. Looked up from germline, CDR1 is MNHEY and CDR2 is SVGAGI. There are 13 residues in the CDR3. CDR3 nucleotide sequence: TGTGCCAGCAGTTACTCGAGGGTGGACACCATATATTTT. Its translation is CASSYSRVDTIYF.

The genes are TRBV6-1 and TRBJ2-2; 10 bases map to TRBD1. Losses at the gene ends were 0 bases for V and 9 bases for J; bases not matched to a gene: 4. This CDR3 contains 15 residues. Germline V CDR1 and CDR2: MNHNS, SASEGT. CDR3 nucleotides: TGTGCCAGCAGTGAAGCCCGACAGGGGGCTAGGGAGCTGTTTTTT. Translated: CASSEARQGARELFF.

The chain combines TRBV21-1 with TRBJ1-5; the table's TRBD1 call for D was not verified on the DNA. TRBV21-1 is listed as a pseudogene. The CDR3 loop spans 14 amino acids. DNA of the CDR3: TGTGCCAGCAAGGCGGACAGGTCCAATCAGCCCCAGCATTTT. It is translated as CASKADRSNQPQHF.

Regarding this clone: Other DNA sequences in the same sample also yield this CDR3. The J gene is TRBJ2-7, the V gene TRBV6-5, with D perhaps TRBD2 (5 bases). CDR1 is MNHEY and CDR2 is SVGAGI in the germline V gene. This CDR3 is 13 amino acids long. Trimming removed 0 bases from V and 4 bases from J, with 7 bases in between. This chain's CDR3 is CASSYSRGYEQYF. As DNA, the CDR3 is TGTGCCAGCAGTTACTCCCGAGGGTACGAGCAGTACTTC.

The table lists this clone with a few counts. The rearrangement uses TRBV6-2 or TRBV6-3 and TRBJ1-2; D unresolved. The CDR3 has 15 amino acids. Germline V lookup: CDR1 MNHEY, CDR2 SVGEGT. V lost 6 bases and J lost 6, with 20 bases in between. The CDR3 here is CASSNGPQRGDGYTF. CDR3 in DNA: TGTGCCAGCAGCAACGGGCCCCAACGGGGAGATGGCTACACCTTC.